This T cell receptor (beta chain) emerged from a study of cytomegalovirus exposure and HLA in healthy donors. Study results and caveats: Certain indistinguishable V segments, among them TRBV6-2 and TRBV6-3, were excluded. There were reportedly fewer N-insertions in an Asian-associated ancestry cluster than the approximately 640-donor mean, in a later analysis.

13 Jbeta primers and 60 Vbeta primers were used for the PCR. Data came from immunoSEQ multiplex PCR; TCRdb stores just in-frame clones and leaves some out. The data contain 120,000 or so clones, roughly 80% of them singletons. A note on this clone: Its antigen is not known.

Germline values: CDR1 KGHSH, CDR2 LQKENI. The CDR3 loop spans 17 amino acids. Losses at the gene ends were 0 bases for V and 1 base for J; bases not matched to a gene: 4. The sequenced sample was PBMCs. The rearrangement joins TRBV18 to TRBJ2-1, with TRBD2 identical over 9 bases. The TCR sequence derives from a woman in her 50s in good health and CMV-seronegative. CDR3 amino acids: CASSPPGLAGSYNEQFF. DNA for the CDR3: TGTGCCAGCTCACCACCGGGTCTAGCGGGATCCTACAATGAGCAGTTCTTC.